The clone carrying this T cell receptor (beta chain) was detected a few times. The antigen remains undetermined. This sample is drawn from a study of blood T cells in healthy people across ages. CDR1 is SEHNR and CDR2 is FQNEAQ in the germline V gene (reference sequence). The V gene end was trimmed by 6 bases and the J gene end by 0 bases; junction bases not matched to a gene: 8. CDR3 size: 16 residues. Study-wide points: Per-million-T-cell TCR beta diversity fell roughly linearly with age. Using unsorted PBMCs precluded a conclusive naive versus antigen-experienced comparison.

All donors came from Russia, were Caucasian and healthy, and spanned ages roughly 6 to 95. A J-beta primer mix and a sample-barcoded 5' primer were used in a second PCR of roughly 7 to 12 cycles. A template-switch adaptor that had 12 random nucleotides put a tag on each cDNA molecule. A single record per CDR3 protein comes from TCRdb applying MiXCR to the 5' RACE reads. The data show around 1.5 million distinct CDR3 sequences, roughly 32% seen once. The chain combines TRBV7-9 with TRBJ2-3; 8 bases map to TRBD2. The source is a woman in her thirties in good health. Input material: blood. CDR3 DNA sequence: TGTGCCAGCAGGCGAGGACTAGCAGCTAGCACAGATACGCAGTATTTT. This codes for CASRRGLAASTDTQYF.